The clone carrying this T cell receptor beta chain was picked up one time. The data stem from a study of CD8+CD57+ T cells in acquired aplastic anemia. Both TCR beta VDJ combination and CDR3 sequence profiling were carried out. Genomic DNA was the template for this profiling. TCRdb reprocessed the reads with MiXCR, giving one entry per CDR3 protein. Of hundreds of thousands of distinct CDR3 sequences in the sample, 65% to 80% were seen once. Material: sorted CD4+, CD8+, or CD8+CD57+ T cells (not recorded which) from PBMCs. This clonotype originated in a human donor in good health, serving as a control.

The DNA of the CDR3 is TGTGCCAGTGGCCCTTGGTACGAGCAGTACTTC. Translation: CASGPWYEQYF. The chain carries TRBV2 and TRBJ2-7; D unresolved. The CDR3 extends over 11 amino acids. Germline V gene sequence: CDR1 SNHLY, CDR2 FYNNEI. The ends were cut back, 9 bases at V and 4 bases at J, with 10 bases in the middle.